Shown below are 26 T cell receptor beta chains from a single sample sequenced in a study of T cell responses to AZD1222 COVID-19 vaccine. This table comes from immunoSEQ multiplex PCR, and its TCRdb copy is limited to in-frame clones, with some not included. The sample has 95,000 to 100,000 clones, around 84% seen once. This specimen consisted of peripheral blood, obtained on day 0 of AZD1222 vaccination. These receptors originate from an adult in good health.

The CDR3 region has the DNA TGTGCCACCAGTGACCCGGGACTAGCGGGACGCACAGATACGCAGTATTTT. This translates into CATSDPGLAGRTDTQYF. The chain recombines TRBV24-1 with TRBJ2-3; 13 nucleotides align to TRBD2. The CDR3 loop spans 17 amino acids. The trim removed 4 bases at V and 1 base at J, leaving 4 bases unmatched. CDR1 is KGHDR and CDR2 is SFDVKD in the germline V gene.

In DNA, the CDR3 is TGTGCCAGCAGTTTCTACACCGGGGAGCTGTTTTTT. Protein sequence: CASSFYTGELFF. The gene calls are TRBV12-3 or TRBV12-4 and TRBJ2-2; D remains unclear. There are 12 residues in the CDR3. V shed 3 bases and J shed 3 bases, with 2 bases lying between them.

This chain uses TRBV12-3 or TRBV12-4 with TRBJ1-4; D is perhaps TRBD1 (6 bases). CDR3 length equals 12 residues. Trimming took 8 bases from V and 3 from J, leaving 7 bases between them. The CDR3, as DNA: TGTGCCAGCGGACAGCCTAATGAAAAACTGTTTTTT. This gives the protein CASGQPNEKLFF.

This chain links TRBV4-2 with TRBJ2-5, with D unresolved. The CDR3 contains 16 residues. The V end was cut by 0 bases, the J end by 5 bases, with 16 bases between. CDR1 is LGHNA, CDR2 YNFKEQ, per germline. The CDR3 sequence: CASSQDRSGLAETQYF. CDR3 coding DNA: TGTGCCAGCAGCCAAGATAGATCCGGGCTGGCGGAGACCCAGTACTTC.

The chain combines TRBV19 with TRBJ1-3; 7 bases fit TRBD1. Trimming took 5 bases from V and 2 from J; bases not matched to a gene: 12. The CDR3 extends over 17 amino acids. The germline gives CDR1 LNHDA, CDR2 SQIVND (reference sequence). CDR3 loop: CASSPSGTAEAGNTIYF. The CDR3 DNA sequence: TGTGCCAGTAGTCCTAGCGGGACAGCCGAGGCTGGAAACACCATATATTTT.

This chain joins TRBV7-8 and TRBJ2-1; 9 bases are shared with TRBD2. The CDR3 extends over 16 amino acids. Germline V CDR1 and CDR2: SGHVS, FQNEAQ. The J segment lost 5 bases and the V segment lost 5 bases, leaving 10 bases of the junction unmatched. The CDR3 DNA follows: TGTGCCAGCAGCCCAAGGGGACTAGCAGGCGACAATGAGCAGTTCTTC. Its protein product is CASSPRGLAGDNEQFF.

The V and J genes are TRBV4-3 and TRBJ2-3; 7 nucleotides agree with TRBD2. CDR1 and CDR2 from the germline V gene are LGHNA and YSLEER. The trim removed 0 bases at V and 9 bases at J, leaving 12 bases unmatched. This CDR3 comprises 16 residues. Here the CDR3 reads CASSQETAGAGWTQYF. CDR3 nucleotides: TGCGCCAGCAGCCAAGAGACGGCGGGAGCTGGATGGACGCAGTATTTT.

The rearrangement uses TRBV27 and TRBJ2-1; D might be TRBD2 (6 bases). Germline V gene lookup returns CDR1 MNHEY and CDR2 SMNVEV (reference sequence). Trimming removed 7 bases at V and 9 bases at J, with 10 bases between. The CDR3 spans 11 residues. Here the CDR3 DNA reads TGTGCCAGCAATCGGGGGTTTGAGCAGTTCTTC. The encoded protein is CASNRGFEQFF.

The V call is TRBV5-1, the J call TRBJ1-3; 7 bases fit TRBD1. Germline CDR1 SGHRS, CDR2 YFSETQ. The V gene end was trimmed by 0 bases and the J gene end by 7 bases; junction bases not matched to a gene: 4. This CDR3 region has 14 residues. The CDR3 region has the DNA TGCGCCAGCAGCTTGGCCGGGACAGAGAACACCATATATTTT. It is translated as CASSLAGTENTIYF.

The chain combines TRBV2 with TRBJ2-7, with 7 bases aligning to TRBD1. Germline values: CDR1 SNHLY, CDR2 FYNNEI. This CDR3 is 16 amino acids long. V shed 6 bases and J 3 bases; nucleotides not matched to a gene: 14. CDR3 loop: CASSRTRTGPDYEQYF. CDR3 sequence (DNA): TGTGCCAGCAGCCGGACGAGGACAGGCCCGGACTACGAGCAGTACTTC.

The CDR3 DNA reads TGCGCCAGCAGCCAAGAATTGGGTGAGCAGCCCCAGCATTTT. Translating it yields CASSQELGEQPQHF. This chain uses TRBV4-3 with TRBJ1-5, with D unclear. Trimming left V 0 bases short and J 7 bases short, with 10 bases between. Per germline, CDR1 LGHNA and CDR2 YSLEER. CDR3 size: 14 residues.

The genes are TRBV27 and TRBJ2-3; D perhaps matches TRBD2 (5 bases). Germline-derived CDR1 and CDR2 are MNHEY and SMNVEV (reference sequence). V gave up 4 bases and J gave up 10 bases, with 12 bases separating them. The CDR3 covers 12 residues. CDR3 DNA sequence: TGTGCCAGCAGTTCCGGACTTGGTGCGCAGTATTTT. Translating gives CASSSGLGAQYF.

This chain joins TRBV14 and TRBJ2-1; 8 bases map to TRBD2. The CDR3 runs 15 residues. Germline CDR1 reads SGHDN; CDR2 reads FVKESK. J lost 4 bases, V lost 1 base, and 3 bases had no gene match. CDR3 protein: CASSQGAGAYNEQFF. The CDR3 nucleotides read TGTGCCAGCAGCCAAGGAGCGGGAGCTTACAATGAGCAGTTCTTC.

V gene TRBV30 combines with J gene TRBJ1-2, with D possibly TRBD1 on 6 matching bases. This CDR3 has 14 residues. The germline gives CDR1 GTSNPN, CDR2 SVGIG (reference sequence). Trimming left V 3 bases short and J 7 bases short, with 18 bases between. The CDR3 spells CAWRATVWGAGYTF. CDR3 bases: TGTGCCTGGAGGGCGACGGTATGGGGGGCTGGCTACACCTTC.

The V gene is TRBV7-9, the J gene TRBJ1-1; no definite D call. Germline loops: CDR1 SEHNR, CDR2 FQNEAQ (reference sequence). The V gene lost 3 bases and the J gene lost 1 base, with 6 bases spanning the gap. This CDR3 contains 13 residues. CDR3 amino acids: CASSFFGNTEAFF. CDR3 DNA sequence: TGTGCCAGCAGCTTTTTCGGGAACACTGAAGCTTTCTTT.

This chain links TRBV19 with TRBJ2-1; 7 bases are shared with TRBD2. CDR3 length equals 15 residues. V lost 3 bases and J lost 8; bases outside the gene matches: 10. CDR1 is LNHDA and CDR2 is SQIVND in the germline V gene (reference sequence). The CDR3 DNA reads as TGTGCCAGTAGTATTACTCGCGGGAGAGATGATGAGCAGTTCTTC. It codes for CASSITRGRDDEQFF. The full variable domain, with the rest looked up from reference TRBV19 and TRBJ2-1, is DGGITQSPKYLFRKEGQNVTLSCEQNLNHDAMYWYRQDPGQGLRLIYYSQIVNDFQKGDIAEGYSVSREKKESFPLTVTSAQKNPTAFYLCASSITRGRDDEQFFGPGTRLTVL.

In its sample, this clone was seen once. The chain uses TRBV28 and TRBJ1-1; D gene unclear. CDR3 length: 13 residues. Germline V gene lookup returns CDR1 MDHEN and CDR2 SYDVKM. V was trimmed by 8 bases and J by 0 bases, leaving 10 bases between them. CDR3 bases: TGTGCCAGCCATAGGGTTATGAACACTGAAGCTTTCTTT. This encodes CASHRVMNTEAFF.

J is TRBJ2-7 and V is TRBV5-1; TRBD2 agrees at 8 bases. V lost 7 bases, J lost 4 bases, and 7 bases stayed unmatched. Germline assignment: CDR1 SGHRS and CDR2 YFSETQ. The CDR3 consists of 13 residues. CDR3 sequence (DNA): TGCGCCAGCGCGTTCAGCGGGGGATACGAGCAGTACTTC. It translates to CASAFSGGYEQYF. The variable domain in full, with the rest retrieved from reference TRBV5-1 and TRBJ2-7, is KAGVTQTPRYLIKTRGQQVTLSCSPISGHRSVSWYQQTPGQGLQFLFEYFSETQRNKGNFPGRFSGRQFSNSRSEMNVSTLELGDSALYLCASAFSGGYEQYFGPGTRLTVT.

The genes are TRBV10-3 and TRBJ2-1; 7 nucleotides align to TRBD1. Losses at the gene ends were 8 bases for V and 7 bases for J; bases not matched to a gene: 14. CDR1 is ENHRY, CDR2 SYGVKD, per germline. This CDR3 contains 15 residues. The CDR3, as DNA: TGTGCCATCGAGCATCATACCGACAGGGAGAATGAGCAGTTCTTC. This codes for CAIEHHTDRENEQFF.

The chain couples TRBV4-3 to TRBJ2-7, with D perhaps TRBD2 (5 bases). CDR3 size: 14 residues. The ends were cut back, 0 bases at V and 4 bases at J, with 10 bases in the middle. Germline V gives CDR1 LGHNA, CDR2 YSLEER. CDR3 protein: CASSQEITGYEQYF. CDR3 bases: TGCGCCAGCAGCCAAGAGATAACGGGGTACGAGCAGTACTTC.

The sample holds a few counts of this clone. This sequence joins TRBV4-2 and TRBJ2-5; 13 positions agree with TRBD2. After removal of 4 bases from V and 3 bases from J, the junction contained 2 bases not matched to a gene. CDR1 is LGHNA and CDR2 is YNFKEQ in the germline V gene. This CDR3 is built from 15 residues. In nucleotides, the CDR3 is TGTGCCAGCAGCCCGGGACTAGCGGGGAAAGAGACCCAGTACTTC. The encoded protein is CASSPGLAGKETQYF.

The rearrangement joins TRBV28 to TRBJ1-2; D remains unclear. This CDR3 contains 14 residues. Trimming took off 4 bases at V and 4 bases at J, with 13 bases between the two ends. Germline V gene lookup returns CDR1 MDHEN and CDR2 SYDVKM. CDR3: CASSSSRGGYGYTF. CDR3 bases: TGTGCCAGCAGTTCTAGTCGGGGTGGCTATGGCTACACCTTC.

CDR3 sequence: CASSLGAVINEKLFF. The CDR3, as DNA: TGTGCCAGCAGCTTAGGGGCGGTGATTAATGAAAAACTGTTTTTT. V and J are TRBV7-6 and TRBJ1-4; D call uncertain. V dropped 1 base and J dropped 4 bases, with 10 bases sitting between them. The CDR3 has 15 amino acids. Germline CDR1 reads SGHVS; CDR2 reads FNYEAQ.

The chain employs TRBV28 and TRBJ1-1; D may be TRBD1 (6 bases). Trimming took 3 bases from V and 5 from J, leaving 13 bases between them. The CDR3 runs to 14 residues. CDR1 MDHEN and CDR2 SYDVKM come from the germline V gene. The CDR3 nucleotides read TGTGCCAGCAGTTTTGAGGGGGTAGGGACTGAAGCTTTCTTT. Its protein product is CASSFEGVGTEAFF.

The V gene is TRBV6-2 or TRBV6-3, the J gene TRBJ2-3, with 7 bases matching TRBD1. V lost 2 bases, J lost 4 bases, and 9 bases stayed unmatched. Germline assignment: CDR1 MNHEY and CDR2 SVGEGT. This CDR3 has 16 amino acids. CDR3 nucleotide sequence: TGTGCCAGCAGTTACGTCCTGGGGCAGGGGGCAGATACGCAGTATTTT. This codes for CASSYVLGQGADTQYF.

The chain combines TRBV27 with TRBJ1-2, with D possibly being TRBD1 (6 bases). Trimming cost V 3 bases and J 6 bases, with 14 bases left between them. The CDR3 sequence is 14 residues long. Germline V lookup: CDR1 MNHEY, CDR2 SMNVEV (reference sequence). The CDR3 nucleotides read TGTGCCAGCAGTTTTACTAGGGGGGGGCATGGCTACACCTTC. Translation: CASSFTRGGHGYTF.